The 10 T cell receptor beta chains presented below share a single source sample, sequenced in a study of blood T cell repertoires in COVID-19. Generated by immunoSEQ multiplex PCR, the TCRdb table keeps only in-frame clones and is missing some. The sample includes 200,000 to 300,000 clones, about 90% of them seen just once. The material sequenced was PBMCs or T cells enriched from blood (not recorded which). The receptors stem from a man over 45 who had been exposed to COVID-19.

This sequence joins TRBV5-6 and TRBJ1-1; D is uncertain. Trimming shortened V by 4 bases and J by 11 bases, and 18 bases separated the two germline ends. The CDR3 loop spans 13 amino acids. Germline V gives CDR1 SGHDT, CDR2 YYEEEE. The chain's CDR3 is CASSPDVGRGAFF. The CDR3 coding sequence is TGTGCCAGCAGCCCAGATGTAGGGCGAGGGGCTTTCTTT.

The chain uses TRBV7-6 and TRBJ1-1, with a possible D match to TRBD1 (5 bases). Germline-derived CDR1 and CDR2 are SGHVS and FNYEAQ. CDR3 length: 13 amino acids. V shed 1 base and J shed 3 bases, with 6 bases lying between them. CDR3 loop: CASSLEQDTEAFF. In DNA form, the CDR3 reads TGTGCCAGCAGCTTAGAACAGGACACTGAAGCTTTCTTT.

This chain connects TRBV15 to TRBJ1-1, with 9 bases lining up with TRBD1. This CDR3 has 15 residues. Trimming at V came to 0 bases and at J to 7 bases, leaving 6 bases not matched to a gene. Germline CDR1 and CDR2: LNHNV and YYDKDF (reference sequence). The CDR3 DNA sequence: TGTGCCACCAGCAGAGATGGACAGGGGTGGGATGAAGCTTTCTTT. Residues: CATSRDGQGWDEAFF.

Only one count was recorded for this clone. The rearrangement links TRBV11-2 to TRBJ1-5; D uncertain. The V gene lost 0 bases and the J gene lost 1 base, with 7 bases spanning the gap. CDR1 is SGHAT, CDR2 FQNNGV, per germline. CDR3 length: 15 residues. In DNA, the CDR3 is TGTGCCAGCAGCTTAGAGGCCGGGAGCAATCAGCCCCAGCATTTT. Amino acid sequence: CASSLEAGSNQPQHF.

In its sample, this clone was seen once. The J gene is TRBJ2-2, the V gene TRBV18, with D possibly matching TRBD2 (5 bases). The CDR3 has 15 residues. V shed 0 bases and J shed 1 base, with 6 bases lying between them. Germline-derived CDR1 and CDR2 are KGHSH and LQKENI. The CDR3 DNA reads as TGTGCCAGCTCACCACCGGAGGTGAACACCGGGGAGCTGTTTTTT. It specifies CASSPPEVNTGELFF.

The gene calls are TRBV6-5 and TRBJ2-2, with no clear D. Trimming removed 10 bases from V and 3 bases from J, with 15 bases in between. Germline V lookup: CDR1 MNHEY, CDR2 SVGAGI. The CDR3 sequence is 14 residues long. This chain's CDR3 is CATSWQAYTGELFF. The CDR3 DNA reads TGTGCCACCTCTTGGCAGGCGTACACCGGGGAGCTGTTTTTT.

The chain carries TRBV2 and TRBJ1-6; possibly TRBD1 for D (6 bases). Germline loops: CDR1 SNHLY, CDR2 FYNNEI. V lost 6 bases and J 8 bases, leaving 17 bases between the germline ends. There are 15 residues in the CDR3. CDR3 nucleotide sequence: TGTGCCAGCAGCGCAAATACAGGGAGCGATTCACCCCTCCACTTT. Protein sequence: CASSANTGSDSPLHF.

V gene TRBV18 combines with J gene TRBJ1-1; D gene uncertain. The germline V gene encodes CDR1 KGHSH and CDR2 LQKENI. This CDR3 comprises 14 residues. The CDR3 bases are TGTGCGAGTGGGAGAGGGCAGATGAACACTGAAGCTTTCTTT. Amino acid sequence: CASGRGQMNTEAFF.

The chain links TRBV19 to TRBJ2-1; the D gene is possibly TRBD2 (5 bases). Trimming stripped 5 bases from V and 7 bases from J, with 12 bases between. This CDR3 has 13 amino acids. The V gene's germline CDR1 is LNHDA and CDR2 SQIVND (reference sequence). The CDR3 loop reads CASSLTTLNEQFF. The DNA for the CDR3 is TGTGCCAGTAGTTTGACTACTTTGAATGAGCAGTTCTTC.

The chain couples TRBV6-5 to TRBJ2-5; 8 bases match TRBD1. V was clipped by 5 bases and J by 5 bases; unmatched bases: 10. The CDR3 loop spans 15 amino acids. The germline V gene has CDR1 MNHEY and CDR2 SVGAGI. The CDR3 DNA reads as TGTGCCAGCAGTATTGGCCTGGACAGGGTCGAGACCCAGTACTTC. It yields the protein CASSIGLDRVETQYF.